The 26 T cell receptor beta chains given below trace back to one sample, sequenced in a study of PD-L1 blockade in urothelial cancer. TCRdb's copy holds only in-frame clones and misses some; the assay was immunoSEQ multiplex PCR. This sample yields approximately 71,000 clones, of which roughly nine tenths are seen a single time; around 3.5% belongs to the top ten. The starting material was PBMCs, obtained around atezolizumab (anti-PD-L1) treatment. The receptors here all came from a man aged 60 to 75 with urothelial cancer.

The chain employs TRBV9 and TRBJ1-5; 9 bases fit TRBD1. The length of the CDR3 is 15 residues. J gave up 7 bases and V 3 bases, and 8 bases lay outside the gene matches. CDR1 SGDLS and CDR2 YYNGEE come from the germline V gene. CDR3 residues: CASSETGTGFQPQHF. As DNA, the CDR3 is TGTGCCAGCAGCGAAACCGGGACAGGGTTCCAGCCCCAGCATTTT.

V gene TRBV7-9 combines with J gene TRBJ2-5; D perhaps matches TRBD2 (6 bases). The CDR3 is 14 residues long. The germline gives CDR1 SEHNR, CDR2 FQNEAQ (reference sequence). Trimming pared 5 bases from V and 2 bases from J, leaving 12 bases between. In nucleotides, the CDR3 is TGTGCCAGCAGCGTCACCGGGGGACAAGAGACCCAGTACTTC. Encoded protein: CASSVTGGQETQYF.

The CDR3 DNA is TGTGCCAGCAGTTACCAACAGGGAACTAATGAAAAACTGTTTTTT. It is translated as CASSYQQGTNEKLFF. This chain links TRBV6-5 with TRBJ1-4, with D maybe TRBD1 (6 bases). Germline V gene data show CDR1 as MNHEY and CDR2 as SVGAGI. The CDR3 is made up of 15 amino acids. Trimming pared 2 bases from V and 1 base from J, leaving 8 bases between.

The chain couples TRBV9 to TRBJ1-3, with TRBD1 as a possible D gene (5 bases). Trimming pared 1 base from V and 4 bases from J, leaving 12 bases between. The CDR3 is 15 amino acids. CDR1 is SGDLS and CDR2 is YYNGEE in the germline V gene. The DNA for the CDR3 is TGTGCCAGCAGCGTACAAGGGGCGCTCGGAAACACCATATATTTT. Amino acid sequence: CASSVQGALGNTIYF.

The V gene is TRBV6-4, the J gene TRBJ2-6, with D maybe TRBD1 (6 bases). The germline V gene encodes CDR1 MRHNA and CDR2 SNTAGT. The V end was cut by 1 base, the J end by 0 bases, with 22 bases between. This CDR3 comprises 21 residues. This chain's CDR3 is CASSDFQIGTRGFSGANVLTF. The CDR3, as DNA: TGTGCCAGCAGTGACTTCCAAATCGGGACAAGGGGTTTCTCTGGGGCCAACGTCCTGACTTTC.

This clone was picked up a small number of times. The same CDR3 is also encoded by other DNA sequences in this sample. The chain carries TRBV6-5 and TRBJ2-7; D not resolved. Between the trimmed V and J ends, which lost 0 bases and 4 bases, there was a span of 10 bases. The CDR3 runs to 14 residues. CDR1 is MNHEY and CDR2 is SVGAGI in the germline V gene. Here the CDR3 DNA reads TGTGCCAGCAGTTACTCGACTGGTACTTACGAGCAGTACTTC. It encodes CASSYSTGTYEQYF.

The chain combines TRBV9 with TRBJ2-2; 7 bases align to TRBD2. Germline V gene lookup returns CDR1 SGDLS and CDR2 YYNGEE. V gave up 4 bases and J gave up 3 bases; unmatched junction bases: 9. The CDR3 runs to 16 residues. This chain's CDR3 is CASSPPSSGYTGELFF. DNA for the CDR3: TGTGCCAGCAGCCCCCCGTCTAGCGGTTACACCGGGGAGCTGTTTTTT.

V and J are TRBV28 and TRBJ2-7, with D perhaps TRBD2 (5 bases). Germline V CDR1 and CDR2: MDHEN, SYDVKM. Trimming took 6 bases from V and 3 from J, leaving 9 bases between them. The length of the CDR3 is 12 residues. CDR3 nucleotides: TGTGCCAGCAGGGGAGAGGGCTACGAGCAGTACTTC. This sequence encodes CASRGEGYEQYF. Using reference TRBV28 and TRBJ2-7 for the parts outside the CDR3, the full variable domain is DVKVTQSSRYLVKRTGEKVFLECVQDMDHENMFWYRQDPGLGLRLIYFSYDVKMKEKGDIPEGYSVSREKKERFSLILESASTNQTSMYLCASRGEGYEQYFGPGTRLTVT.

This clone came up once. The chain couples TRBV10-3 to TRBJ1-2; 9 nucleotides line up with TRBD1. Germline CDR1 is ENHRY and CDR2 is SYGVKD. The CDR3 length is 14 residues. Losses at the gene ends were 6 bases for V and 3 bases for J; bases not matched to a gene: 5. For the CDR3, the DNA is TGTGCCATCAGCCGGACAGGGGCGGACTATGGCTACACCTTC. Translated, it gives CAISRTGADYGYTF.

This clone was seen ten or more times. The V and J genes are TRBV4-1 and TRBJ1-1; tentatively, D is TRBD1 (5 bases). Germline lookup yields CDR1 MGHRA and CDR2 YSYEKL. Trimming took 8 bases from V and 0 from J, leaving 13 bases between them. This CDR3 has 14 residues. The chain's CDR3 is CASRGLLLNTEAFF. CDR3 coding DNA: TGCGCCAGCCGGGGACTTCTGTTGAACACTGAAGCTTTCTTT.

This clone came up once. The chain recombines TRBV5-1 with TRBJ2-1; 8 positions match TRBD2. Per germline, CDR1 SGHRS and CDR2 YFSETQ. The V gene end was trimmed by 0 bases and the J gene end by 1 base; junction bases not matched to a gene: 3. This CDR3 spans 16 amino acids. Here the CDR3 DNA reads TGCGCCAGCAGCTTGGCCGGGGGGGCGTCCTACAATGAGCAGTTCTTC. Translation: CASSLAGGASYNEQFF.

V is TRBV28 and J is TRBJ1-2; no clear D. The CDR3 covers 13 residues. Looked up from germline, CDR1 is MDHEN and CDR2 is SYDVKM. V shed 2 bases and J shed 4 bases, with 8 bases lying between them. CDR3 DNA sequence: TGTGCCAGCAGTTTAGAGTTGTCCTATGGCTACACCTTC. It specifies CASSLELSYGYTF.

The chain employs TRBV6-5 and TRBJ1-1, with TRBD1 matching 7 bases. There are 14 residues in the CDR3. Germline lookup yields CDR1 MNHEY and CDR2 SVGAGI. J lost 5 bases, V lost 0 bases, and 3 bases had no gene match. In DNA, the CDR3 is TGTGCCAGCAGTTACTCAGGGGGCACGACTGAAGCTTTCTTT. Protein product: CASSYSGGTTEAFF.

CDR3 DNA: TGTGCCAGCTTTGGAACAAGGACAGGTGAAGCTTTCTTT. This encodes CASFGTRTGEAFF. This sequence joins TRBV6-5 and TRBJ1-1; the match to TRBD1 covers 7 bases. Germline loops: CDR1 MNHEY, CDR2 SVGAGI. V shed 8 bases and J 7 bases; nucleotides not matched to a gene: 10. The CDR3 runs to 13 residues.

V gene TRBV4-1 combines with J gene TRBJ2-7, with TRBD1 matching over 10 bases. The CDR3 is made up of 17 amino acids. Germline V CDR1 and CDR2: MGHRA, YSYEKL. Trimming at V came to 0 bases and at J to 1 base, leaving 6 bases not matched to a gene. The CDR3 protein is CASSQDTGTGVSYEQYF. In DNA, the CDR3 is TGCGCCAGCAGCCAAGATACCGGGACAGGGGTTTCCTACGAGCAGTACTTC.

The gene calls are TRBV15 and TRBJ1-3; TRBD1 agrees at 8 bases. The CDR3 totals 15 residues. The germline gives CDR1 LNHNV, CDR2 YYDKDF (reference sequence). The V and J ends lost 2 bases and 3 bases, in that order; junction bases with no gene match: 3. The CDR3 sequence: CATSRNRGFGNTIYF. Written as DNA, the CDR3 is TGTGCCACCAGCAGAAACAGGGGGTTTGGAAACACCATATATTTT.

In nucleotides, the CDR3 is TGTGCCAGCTCACCGGGGGGGGGCTCCTACGAGCAGTACTTC. Protein product: CASSPGGGSYEQYF. The V and J genes are TRBV18 and TRBJ2-7; the match to TRBD2 covers 7 bases. Unmatched junction bases numbered 2, after V lost 3 bases and J lost 0 bases. Germline V lookup: CDR1 KGHSH, CDR2 LQKENI. The CDR3 is 14 amino acids.

The V call is TRBV7-7, the J call TRBJ2-2, with 8 bases lining up with TRBD1. Germline loops: CDR1 SSHAT, CDR2 FNYEAQ (reference sequence). This CDR3 has 16 residues. V gave up 6 bases and J gave up 2 bases; unmatched junction bases: 8. The CDR3 DNA follows: TGTGCCAGCAGGCCCGGGACAGGTGTTAACACCGGGGAGCTGTTTTTT. Translation: CASRPGTGVNTGELFF. Combining the CDR3 with reference TRBV7-7 and TRBJ2-2 gives the whole variable domain GAGVSQSPRYKVTKRGQDVTLRCDPISSHATLYWYQQALGQGPEFLTYFNYEAQPDKSGLPSDRFSAERPEGSISTLTIQRTEQRDSAMYRCASRPGTGVNTGELFFGEGSRLTVL.

The chain couples TRBV7-3 to TRBJ2-3, with TRBD2 identical over 8 bases. Germline values: CDR1 SGHTA, CDR2 FQGTGA. CDR3 length: 14 residues. With V trimmed by 4 bases and J by 4 bases, 4 bases remained unmatched. The CDR3 nucleotides are TGTGCCAGCAGCTCGGGACTAGGTGCAGATACGCAGTATTTT. Translation: CASSSGLGADTQYF. Full variable domain (outside the CDR3, taken from reference TRBV7-3 and TRBJ2-3): GAGVSQTPSNKVTEKGKYVELRCDPISGHTALYWYRQSLGQGPEFLIYFQGTGAADDSGLPNDRFFAVRPEGSVSTLKIQRTERGDSAVYLCASSSGLGADTQYFGPGTRLTVL.

CDR3 residues: CAISGGKVNEKLFF. CDR3 DNA: TGTGCCATCAGCGGCGGCAAGGTCAATGAAAAACTGTTTTTT. The J gene is TRBJ1-4, the V gene TRBV10-3; D remains unclear. The CDR3 extends over 14 amino acids. Deletions cut 6 bases from V and 5 bases from J, with 13 bases between. Germline CDR1 is ENHRY and CDR2 is SYGVKD.

The chain is built from TRBV5-5 and TRBJ2-4; unclear D gene. This CDR3 comprises 14 residues. With 2 bases removed from V and 0 bases from J, the gap between germline ends came to 6 bases. Germline CDR1 SGHKS, CDR2 YYEKEE (reference sequence). In nucleotides, the CDR3 is TGTGCCAGCAGCTTTCCCCTAGCCAAAAACATTCAGTACTTC. It is translated as CASSFPLAKNIQYF.

The chain links TRBV4-1 to TRBJ2-1, with 8 bases lining up with TRBD1. J lost 2 bases, V lost 11 bases, and 5 bases had no gene match. The germline gives CDR1 MGHRA, CDR2 YSYEKL. The CDR3 runs 13 residues. CDR3 region: CASGTGPYNEQFF. In DNA, the CDR3 is TGCGCCTCCGGGACAGGACCCTACAATGAGCAGTTCTTC.

The chain couples TRBV7-2 to TRBJ2-3; a possible D gene is TRBD2 (6 bases). CDR1 SGHTA and CDR2 FQGNSA come from the germline V gene. The germline V and J ends were trimmed by 0 bases and 9 bases, with 16 bases remaining between them. CDR3 length: 15 residues. The CDR3 reads CASSLAGALAGTQYF. The CDR3 DNA follows: TGTGCCAGCAGCTTAGCGGGAGCCCTTGCGGGGACGCAGTATTTT.

The chain employs TRBV11-1 and TRBJ2-5; 7 bases map to TRBD1. CDR1 and CDR2 from the germline V gene are SGHAT and FQDESV (reference sequence). The V and J ends lost 1 base and 5 bases, in that order; junction bases with no gene match: 7. The CDR3 consists of 15 residues. CDR3 DNA: TGTGCCAGCAGCTTAGGAACAGGGGTTAGGGAGACCCAGTACTTC. Its translation: CASSLGTGVRETQYF.

The genes are TRBV19 and TRBJ2-1; 8 bases align to TRBD1. This CDR3 has 16 amino acids. Germline loops: CDR1 LNHDA, CDR2 SQIVND (reference sequence). J was trimmed by 6 bases and V by 3 bases; bases with no gene match: 10. The DNA for the CDR3 is TGTGCCAGTAGTATGTTCGGGACAGGTTGGGGCAATGAGCAGTTCTTC. As protein: CASSMFGTGWGNEQFF.

The chain combines TRBV13 with TRBJ2-7, with 10 bases that match TRBD1. V lost 3 bases to trimming and J lost 6 bases; unmatched junction nucleotides: 5. Looked up from germline, CDR1 is PRHDT and CDR2 is FYEKMQ (reference sequence). There are 14 residues in the CDR3. The CDR3 sequence: CASSFGQGGSEQYF. Written as DNA, the CDR3 is TGTGCCAGCAGCTTCGGACAGGGGGGTTCCGAGCAGTACTTC.